The 9 T cell receptor beta chains below come from one sample, sequenced in a study of vaccination and CD4 T cells after COVID-19. No antigens are known for them. Sequencing of DNA taken from cultured CD4+ T cells relied on the Oncomine TCR Beta short-read assay. Each CDR3 protein gets one entry after TCRdb re-called the PCR reads with MiXCR. This table holds approximately 17,000 distinct CDR3 sequences, roughly 52% found once. Treatment noted: 10-day PBMC culture with coronavirus spike peptide pools or control peptides (ViraFEST assay). The sequencing used CD4+ T cells from blood, cultured in vitro, collected before SARS-CoV-2 vaccination. The receptor set was obtained from a human donor who had recovered from COVID-19.

This clonotype was seen a handful of times. This chain joins TRBV19 and TRBJ2-7; D call uncertain. V gave up 4 bases and J gave up 5 bases, with 6 bases separating them. The germline V gene has CDR1 LNHDA and CDR2 SQIVND (reference sequence). There are 11 residues in the CDR3. CDR3 residues: CASSNMDEQYF. CDR3 coding DNA: TGTGCCAGTAGTAACATGGACGAGCAGTACTTC. Based on the CDR3 plus reference TRBV19 and TRBJ2-7, the full variable domain is DGGITQSPKYLFRKEGQNVTLSCEQNLNHDAMYWYRQDPGQGLRLIYYSQIVNDFQKGDIAEGYSVSREKKESFPLTVTSAQKNPTAFYLCASSNMDEQYFGPGTRLTVT.

The CDR3 DNA follows: TGTGCCAGCTCACCAATCCCCAGCAATCAGCCCCAGCATTTT. Its translation: CASSPIPSNQPQHF. The rearrangement uses TRBV18 and TRBJ1-5; no firm D call. The CDR3 is made up of 14 amino acids. V shed 2 bases and J shed 1 base, with 6 bases lying between them. CDR1 KGHSH and CDR2 LQKENI come from the germline V gene.

V is TRBV11-2 and J is TRBJ1-2; tentative D call: TRBD1 (5 bases). The germline V gene encodes CDR1 SGHAT and CDR2 FQNNGV. The V end lost 1 base, the J end lost 6 bases, and 12 bases lay between the germline ends. The CDR3 is made up of 14 amino acids. The CDR3 reads CASSLVRGTDGYTF. CDR3 nucleotides: TGTGCCAGCAGCTTAGTGAGGGGAACGGATGGCTACACCTTC. Complete variable domain (other parts from reference TRBV11-2 and TRBJ1-2): EAGVAQSPRYKIIEKRQSVAFWCNPISGHATLYWYQQILGQGPKLLIQFQNNGVVDDSQLPKDRFSAERLKGVDSTLKIQPAKLEDSAVYLCASSLVRGTDGYTFGSGTRLTVV.

This chain connects TRBV2 to TRBJ2-1, with 9 bases identical to TRBD2. CDR3 size: 15 residues. V shed 7 bases, J shed 0 bases, and the junction held 4 bases outside the gene matches. Germline V gives CDR1 SNHLY, CDR2 FYNNEI. The CDR3 DNA is TGTGCCAGCATGCTTAGCGGGAGCTCCTACAATGAGCAGTTCTTC. Translated: CASMLSGSSYNEQFF. Combining the CDR3 with reference TRBV2 and TRBJ2-1 gives the whole variable domain EPEVTQTPSHQVTQMGQEVILRCVPISNHLYFYWYRQILGQKVEFLVSFYNNEISEKSEIFDDQFSVERPDGSNFTLKIRSTKLEDSAMYFCASMLSGSSYNEQFFGPGTRLTVL.

V usage is TRBV20-1 and J usage is TRBJ2-7; D gene unclear. Germline assignment: CDR1 DFQATT and CDR2 SNEGSKA (reference sequence). Trimming pared 2 bases from V and 4 bases from J, leaving 9 bases between. The CDR3 is 12 residues long. The CDR3 DNA reads TGCAGTGCTAGAAACAGAGATTACGAGCAGTACTTC. This codes for CSARNRDYEQYF.

This clonotype was seen a few times. The chain combines TRBV7-2 with TRBJ2-7; D remains ambiguous. Germline CDR1 is SGHTA and CDR2 is FQGNSA. This CDR3 region has 14 residues. The V gene lost 2 bases and the J gene lost 3 bases, with 11 bases spanning the gap. CDR3 DNA: TGTGCCAGCAGCTTACAAGGTCCCCTCTACGAGCAGTACTTC. Amino acids: CASSLQGPLYEQYF.

The genes are TRBV20-1 and TRBJ1-5, with 12 bases identical to TRBD1. This CDR3 is built from 16 residues. Germline assignment: CDR1 DFQATT and CDR2 SNEGSKA (reference sequence). The V and J ends lost 5 bases and 3 bases, in that order; junction bases with no gene match: 8. Here the CDR3 DNA reads TGCAGTGCTCCCGGGACAGGGGGCATCATCAATCAGCCCCAGCATTTT. Protein: CSAPGTGGIINQPQHF.

V gene TRBV14 combines with J gene TRBJ1-6; D ambiguous. Germline CDR1 and CDR2: SGHDN and FVKESK. This CDR3 has 13 residues. Trimming removed 5 bases at V and 6 bases at J, with 8 bases between. DNA of the CDR3: TGTGCCAGCAGCGGGCACCTTAATTCACCCCTCCACTTT. This codes for CASSGHLNSPLHF.

The gene calls are TRBV9 and TRBJ2-1, with 7 bases that match TRBD1. The length of the CDR3 is 15 residues. V shed 3 bases, J shed 4 bases, and the junction held 7 bases outside the gene matches. Germline assignment: CDR1 SGDLS and CDR2 YYNGEE. The CDR3 is CASSDRDRTYNEQFF. The CDR3 DNA sequence: TGTGCCAGCAGCGACCGGGACAGAACATACAATGAGCAGTTCTTC.